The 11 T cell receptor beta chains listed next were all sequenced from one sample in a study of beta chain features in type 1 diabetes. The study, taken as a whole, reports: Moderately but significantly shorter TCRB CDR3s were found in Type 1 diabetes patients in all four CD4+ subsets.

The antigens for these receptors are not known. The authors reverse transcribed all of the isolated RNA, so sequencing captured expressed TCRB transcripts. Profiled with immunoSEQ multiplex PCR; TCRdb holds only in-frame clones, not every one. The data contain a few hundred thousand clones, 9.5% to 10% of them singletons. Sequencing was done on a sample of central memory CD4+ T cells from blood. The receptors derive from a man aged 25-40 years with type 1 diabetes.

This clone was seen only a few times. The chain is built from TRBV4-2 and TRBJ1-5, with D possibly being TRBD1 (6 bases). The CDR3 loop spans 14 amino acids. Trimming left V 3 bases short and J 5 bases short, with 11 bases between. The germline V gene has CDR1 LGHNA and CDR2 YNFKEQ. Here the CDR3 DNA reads TGTGCCAGCAGCCACGGGGGCTCGGATCAGCCCCAGCATTTT. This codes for CASSHGGSDQPQHF.

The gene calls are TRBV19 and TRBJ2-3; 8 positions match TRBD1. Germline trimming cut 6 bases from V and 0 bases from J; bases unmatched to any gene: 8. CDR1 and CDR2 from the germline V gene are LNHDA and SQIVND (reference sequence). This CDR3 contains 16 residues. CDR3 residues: CASRGGWDRSTDTQYF. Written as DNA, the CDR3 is TGTGCCAGTAGAGGGGGATGGGACAGGAGCACAGATACGCAGTATTTT.

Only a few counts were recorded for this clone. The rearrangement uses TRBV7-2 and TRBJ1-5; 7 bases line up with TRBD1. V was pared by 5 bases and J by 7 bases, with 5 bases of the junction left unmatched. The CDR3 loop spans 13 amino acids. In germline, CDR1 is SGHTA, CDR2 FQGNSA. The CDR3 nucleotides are TGTGCCAGCAGCGCAGGGGGTCCACAGCCCCAGCATTTT. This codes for CASSAGGPQPQHF. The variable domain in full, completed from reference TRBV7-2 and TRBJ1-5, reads GAGVSQSPSNKVTEKGKDVELRCDPISGHTALYWYRQSLGQGLEFLIYFQGNSAPDKSGLPSDRFSAERTGGSVSTLTIQRTQQEDSAVYLCASSAGGPQPQHFGDGTRLSIL.

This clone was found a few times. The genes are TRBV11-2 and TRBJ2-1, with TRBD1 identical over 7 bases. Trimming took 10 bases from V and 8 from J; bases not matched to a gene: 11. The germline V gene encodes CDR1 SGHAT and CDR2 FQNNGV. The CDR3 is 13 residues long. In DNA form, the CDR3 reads TGTGCCACTCGGTCGGACAGGCACGATGAGCAGTTCTTC. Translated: CATRSDRHDEQFF.

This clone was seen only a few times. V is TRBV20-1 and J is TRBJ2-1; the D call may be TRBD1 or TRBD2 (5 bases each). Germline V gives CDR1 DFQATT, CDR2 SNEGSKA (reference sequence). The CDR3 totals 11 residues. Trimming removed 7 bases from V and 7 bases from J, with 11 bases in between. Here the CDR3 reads CSVKGPNEQFF. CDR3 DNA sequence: TGCAGTGTAAAGGGACCAAATGAGCAGTTCTTC.

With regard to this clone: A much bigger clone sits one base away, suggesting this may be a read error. Here the CDR3 reads CASSPGQHTEAFF. Here the CDR3 DNA reads TGTGCCAGCAGCCCGGGACAGCACACTGAAGCTTTCTTT. This chain links TRBV6-5 with TRBJ1-1; 7 nucleotides match TRBD1. Germline-derived CDR1 and CDR2 are MNHEY and SVGAGI. The CDR3 is 13 residues long. V trimming: 6 bases; J trimming: 3 bases; junction bases outside the gene matches: 4.

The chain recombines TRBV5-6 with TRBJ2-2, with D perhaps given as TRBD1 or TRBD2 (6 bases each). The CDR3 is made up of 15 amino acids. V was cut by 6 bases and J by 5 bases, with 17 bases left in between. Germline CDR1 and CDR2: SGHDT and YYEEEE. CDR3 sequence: CASILQGLGTGELFF. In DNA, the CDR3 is TGTGCCAGCATACTACAGGGACTGGGTACCGGGGAGCTGTTTTTT.

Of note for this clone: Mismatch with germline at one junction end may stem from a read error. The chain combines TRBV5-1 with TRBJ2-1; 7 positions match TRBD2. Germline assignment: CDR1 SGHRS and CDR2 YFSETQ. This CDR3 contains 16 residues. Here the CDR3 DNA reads TGTGCCAGCAGCTTTATGGGGGGGAGAGGCTACAATGAGCAGTTCTTC. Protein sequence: CASSFMGGRGYNEQFF.

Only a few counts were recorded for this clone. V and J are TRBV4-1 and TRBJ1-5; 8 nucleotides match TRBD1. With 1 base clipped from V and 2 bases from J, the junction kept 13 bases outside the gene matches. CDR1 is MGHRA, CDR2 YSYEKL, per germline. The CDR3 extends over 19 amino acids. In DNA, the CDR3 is TGCGCCAGCAGCCAAGGGATGGGCAGGGGGCGATCGGGCAATCAGCCCCAGCATTTT. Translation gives CASSQGMGRGRSGNQPQHF.

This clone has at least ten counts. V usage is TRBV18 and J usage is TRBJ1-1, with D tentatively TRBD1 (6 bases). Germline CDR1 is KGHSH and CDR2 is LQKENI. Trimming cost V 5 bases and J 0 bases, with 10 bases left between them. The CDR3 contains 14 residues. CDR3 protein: CASSEGGLNTEAFF. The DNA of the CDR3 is TGTGCCAGCTCAGAGGGGGGTTTGAACACTGAAGCTTTCTTT.

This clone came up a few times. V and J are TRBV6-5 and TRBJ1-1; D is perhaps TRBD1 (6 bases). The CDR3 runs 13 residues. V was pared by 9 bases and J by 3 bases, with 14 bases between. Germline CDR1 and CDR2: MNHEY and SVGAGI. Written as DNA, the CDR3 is TGTGCCAGTAACTGGGGGGCTGACACTGAAGCTTTCTTT. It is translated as CASNWGADTEAFF.